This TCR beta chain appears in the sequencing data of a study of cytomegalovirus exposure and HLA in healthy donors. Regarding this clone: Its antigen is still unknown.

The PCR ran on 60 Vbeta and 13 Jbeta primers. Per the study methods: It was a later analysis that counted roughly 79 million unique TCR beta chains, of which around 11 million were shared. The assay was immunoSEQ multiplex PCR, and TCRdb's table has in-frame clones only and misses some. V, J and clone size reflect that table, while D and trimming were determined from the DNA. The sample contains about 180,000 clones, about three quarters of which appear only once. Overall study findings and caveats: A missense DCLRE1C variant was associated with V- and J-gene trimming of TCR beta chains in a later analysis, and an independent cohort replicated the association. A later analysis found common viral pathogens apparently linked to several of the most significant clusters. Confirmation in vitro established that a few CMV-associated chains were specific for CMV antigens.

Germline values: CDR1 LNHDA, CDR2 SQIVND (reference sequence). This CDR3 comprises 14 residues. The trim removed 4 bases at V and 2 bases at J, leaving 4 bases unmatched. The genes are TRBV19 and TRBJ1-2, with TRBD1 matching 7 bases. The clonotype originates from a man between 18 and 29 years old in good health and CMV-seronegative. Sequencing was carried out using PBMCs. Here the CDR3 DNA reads TGTGCCAGTAGTACCCAACAGGGGAACTATGGCTACACCTTC. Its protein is CASSTQQGNYGYTF.